This TCR beta chain emerged from a study of shared clonotypes between healthy human individuals. Some clones are missing from TCRdb's copy, which holds only in-frame ones; the method was immunoSEQ multiplex PCR. This table holds roughly 1,000,000 clones, around three quarters found once. Looked up from germline, CDR1 is SEHNR and CDR2 is FQNEAQ (reference sequence). V was cut by 8 bases and J by 8 bases, with 15 bases left in between. The CDR3 extends over 13 amino acids. This rearrangement joins TRBV7-9 to TRBJ1-4; perhaps TRBD1 as D (5 bases). This receptor was taken from a man aged 18 to 30 in good health. Some clones in this sample may be carry-over from other donors' samples. The sequenced sample was memory CD4+ T cells from PBMCs. The subset was: CD45RA-negative fraction. The CDR3 coding sequence is TGTGCCAGCGGGCAATCAGGGCCAGAAAAACTGTTTTTT. Translation gives CASGQSGPEKLFF.